The sequence of this TCR beta chain was determined in a study of identical twins. Points from the study as a whole: Models predicted too little out-of-frame TCR alpha sharing in monozygotic twins.

Trimming cost V 2 bases and J 5 bases; bases outside gene matches: 0. Germline V gives CDR1 MNHEY, CDR2 SVGEGT. The CDR3 extends over 15 amino acids. TCRdb itself ran the 5' RACE reads through MiXCR, one entry per CDR3 protein. The sample shows roughly 190,000 distinct CDR3 sequences, more than 15% of them seen only once. This clonotype has a handful of counts. Its antigen is undetermined. The sample also formed part of further work on T cells expressing NK-cell markers. That source adds: Sequencing of TCR beta repertoires drew on sorted CD3+CD56+NKG2C+, CD3+CD56+NKG2C- and CD3+CD56-NKG2C+ T cells.

This receptor was taken from a woman aged 18-29 years in good health. Sample: CD8+ T cells sorted from blood. The V gene is TRBV6-2 or TRBV6-3, the J gene TRBJ2-1, with 13 bases fitting TRBD2. Written as DNA, the CDR3 is TGTGCCAGCAGTTACGGGACTAGCGGGGACAATGAGCAGTTCTTC. Translating it yields CASSYGTSGDNEQFF.